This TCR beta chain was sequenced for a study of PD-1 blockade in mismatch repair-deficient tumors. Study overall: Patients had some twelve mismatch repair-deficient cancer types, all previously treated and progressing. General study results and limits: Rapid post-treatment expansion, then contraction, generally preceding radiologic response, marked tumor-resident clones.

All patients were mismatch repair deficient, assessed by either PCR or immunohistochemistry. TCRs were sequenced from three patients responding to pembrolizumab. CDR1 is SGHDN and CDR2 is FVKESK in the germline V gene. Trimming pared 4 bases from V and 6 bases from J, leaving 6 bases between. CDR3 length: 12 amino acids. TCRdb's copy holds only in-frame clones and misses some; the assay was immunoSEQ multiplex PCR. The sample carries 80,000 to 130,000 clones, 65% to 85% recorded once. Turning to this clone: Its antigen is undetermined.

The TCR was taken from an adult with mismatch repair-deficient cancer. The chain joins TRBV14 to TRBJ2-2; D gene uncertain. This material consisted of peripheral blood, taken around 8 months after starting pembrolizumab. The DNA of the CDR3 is TGTGCCAGCAGCCGACAAGCCGGGGAGCTGTTTTTT. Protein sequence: CASSRQAGELFF.